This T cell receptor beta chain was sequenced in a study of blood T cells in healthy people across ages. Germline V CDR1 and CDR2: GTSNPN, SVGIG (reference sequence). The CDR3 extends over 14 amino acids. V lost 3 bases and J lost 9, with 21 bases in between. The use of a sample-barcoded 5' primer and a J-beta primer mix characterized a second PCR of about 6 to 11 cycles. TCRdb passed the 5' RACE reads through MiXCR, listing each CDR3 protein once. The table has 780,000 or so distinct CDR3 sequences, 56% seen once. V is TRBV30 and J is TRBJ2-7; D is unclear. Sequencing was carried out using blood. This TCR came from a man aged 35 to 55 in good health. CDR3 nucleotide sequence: TGTGCCTGGAGACGACGGTCCCCTCGTTATGGGCAGTACTTC. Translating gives CAWRRRSPRYGQYF.